At least ten counts were recorded for the clone carrying this T cell receptor beta chain. With a J-beta primer mix and a sample-barcoded 5' primer, a second PCR ran about 7 to 12 cycles. TCRdb re-analysed the 5' RACE reads in MiXCR, keeping a single row per CDR3 protein. The sample yields 550,000 to 600,000 distinct CDR3 sequences, 27% seen once. These data come from a study of blood T cells in healthy people across ages. This TCR derives from a woman between 65 and 79 years old in good health. Sequencing was done on a sample of blood.

CDR3 sequence reads: CASSYDTSGGETQYF. The CDR3 DNA is TGTGCCAGCAGTTACGATACTAGCGGGGGAGAGACCCAGTACTTC. This rearrangement joins TRBV6-5 to TRBJ2-5, with 11 bases lining up with TRBD2. The CDR3 runs 15 residues. V lost 2 bases and J lost 4; bases outside the gene matches: 3. Germline CDR1 and CDR2: MNHEY and SVGAGI.